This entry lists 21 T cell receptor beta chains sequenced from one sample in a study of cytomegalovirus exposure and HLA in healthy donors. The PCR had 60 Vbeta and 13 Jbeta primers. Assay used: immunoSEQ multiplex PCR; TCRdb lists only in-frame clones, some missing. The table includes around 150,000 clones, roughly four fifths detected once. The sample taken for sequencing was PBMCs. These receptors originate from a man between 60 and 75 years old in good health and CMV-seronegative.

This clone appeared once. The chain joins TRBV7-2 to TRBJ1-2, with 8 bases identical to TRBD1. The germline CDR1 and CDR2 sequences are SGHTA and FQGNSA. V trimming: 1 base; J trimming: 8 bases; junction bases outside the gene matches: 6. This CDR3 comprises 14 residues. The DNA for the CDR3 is TGTGCCAGCAGCTTAGGCCAGGGGGCCGGAGGCTACACCTTC. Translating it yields CASSLGQGAGGYTF.

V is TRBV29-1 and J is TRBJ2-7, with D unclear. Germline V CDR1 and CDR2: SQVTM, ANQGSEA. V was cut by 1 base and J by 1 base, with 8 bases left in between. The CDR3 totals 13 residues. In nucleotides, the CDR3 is TGCAGCGTTGAAGTGGGCCAATCCTACGAGCAGTACTTC. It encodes CSVEVGQSYEQYF.

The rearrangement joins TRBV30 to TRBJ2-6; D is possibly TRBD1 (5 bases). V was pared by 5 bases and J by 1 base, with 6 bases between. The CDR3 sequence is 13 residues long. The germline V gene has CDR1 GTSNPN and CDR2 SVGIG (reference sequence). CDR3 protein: CAWDRSGANVLTF. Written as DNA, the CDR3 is TGTGCCTGGGACAGATCTGGGGCCAACGTCCTGACTTTC.

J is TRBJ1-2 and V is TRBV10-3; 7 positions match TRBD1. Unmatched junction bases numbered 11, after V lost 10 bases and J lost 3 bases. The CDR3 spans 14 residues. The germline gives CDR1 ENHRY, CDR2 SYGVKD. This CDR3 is CATGLTGTDYGYTF. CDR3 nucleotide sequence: TGTGCCACTGGGTTAACCGGGACAGACTATGGCTACACCTTC.

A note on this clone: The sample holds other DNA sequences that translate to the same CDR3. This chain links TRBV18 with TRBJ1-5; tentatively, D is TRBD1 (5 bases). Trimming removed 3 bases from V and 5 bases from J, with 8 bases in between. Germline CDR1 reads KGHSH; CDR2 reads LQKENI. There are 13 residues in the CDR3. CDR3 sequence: CASSPGRDQPQHF. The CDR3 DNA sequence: TGTGCCAGCTCACCGGGCAGGGATCAGCCCCAGCATTTT.

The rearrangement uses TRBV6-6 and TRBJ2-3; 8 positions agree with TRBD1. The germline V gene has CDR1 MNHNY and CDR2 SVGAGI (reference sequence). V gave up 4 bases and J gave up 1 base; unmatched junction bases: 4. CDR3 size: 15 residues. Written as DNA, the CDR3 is TGTGCCAGCAGTTGGGGACAGGCGGGCACAGATACGCAGTATTTT. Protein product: CASSWGQAGTDTQYF.

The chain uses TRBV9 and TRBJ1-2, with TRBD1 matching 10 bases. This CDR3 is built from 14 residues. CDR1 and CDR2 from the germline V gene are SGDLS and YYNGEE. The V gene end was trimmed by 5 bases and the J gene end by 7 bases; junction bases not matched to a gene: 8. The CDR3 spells CASSYLGTGVGYTF. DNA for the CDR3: TGTGCCAGCAGTTATCTAGGGACAGGGGTTGGCTACACCTTC. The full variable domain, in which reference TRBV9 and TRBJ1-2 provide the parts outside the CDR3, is DSGVTQTPKHLITATGQRVTLRCSPRSGDLSVYWYQQSLDQGLQFLIQYYNGEERAKGNILERFSAQQFPDLHSELNLSSLELGDSALYFCASSYLGTGVGYTFGSGTRLTVV.

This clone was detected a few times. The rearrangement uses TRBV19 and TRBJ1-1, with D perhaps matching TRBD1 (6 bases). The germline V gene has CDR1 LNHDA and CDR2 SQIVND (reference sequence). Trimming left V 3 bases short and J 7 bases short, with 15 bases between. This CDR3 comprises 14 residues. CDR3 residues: CASSMRTALFEAFF. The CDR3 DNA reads TGTGCCAGTAGTATGAGGACAGCCTTATTTGAAGCTTTCTTT.

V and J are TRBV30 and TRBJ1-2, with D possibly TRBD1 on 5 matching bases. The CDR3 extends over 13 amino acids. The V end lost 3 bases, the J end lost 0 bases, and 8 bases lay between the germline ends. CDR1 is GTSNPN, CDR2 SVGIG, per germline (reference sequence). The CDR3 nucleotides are TGTGCCTGGAGGGACACACCTAACTATGGCTACACCTTC. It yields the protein CAWRDTPNYGYTF.

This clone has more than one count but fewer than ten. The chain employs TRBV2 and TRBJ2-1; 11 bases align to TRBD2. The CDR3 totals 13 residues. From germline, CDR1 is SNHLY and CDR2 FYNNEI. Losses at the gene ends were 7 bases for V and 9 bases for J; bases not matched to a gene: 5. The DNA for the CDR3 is TGTGCCAGCAATAGCGGGAGGGCCGGTGAGCAGTTCTTC. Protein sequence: CASNSGRAGEQFF.

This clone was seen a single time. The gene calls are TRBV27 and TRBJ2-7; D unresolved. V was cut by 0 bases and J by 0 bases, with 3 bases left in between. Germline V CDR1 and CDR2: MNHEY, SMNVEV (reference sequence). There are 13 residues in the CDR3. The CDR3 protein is CASSLSHSYEQYF. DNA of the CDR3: TGTGCCAGCAGTTTATCCCACTCCTACGAGCAGTACTTC.

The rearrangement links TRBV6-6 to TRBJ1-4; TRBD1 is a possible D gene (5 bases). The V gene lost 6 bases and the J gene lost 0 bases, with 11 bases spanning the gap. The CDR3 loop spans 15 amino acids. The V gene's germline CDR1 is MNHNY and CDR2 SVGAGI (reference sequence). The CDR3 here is CASRLTGATNEKLFF. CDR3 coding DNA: TGTGCCAGCAGGCTCACAGGCGCAACTAATGAAAAACTGTTTTTT.

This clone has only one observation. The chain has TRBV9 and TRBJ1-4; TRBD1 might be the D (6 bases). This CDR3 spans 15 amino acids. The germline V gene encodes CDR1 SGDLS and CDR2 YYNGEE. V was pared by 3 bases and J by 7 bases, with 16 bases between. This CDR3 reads CASSGPGTRGEKLFF. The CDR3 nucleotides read TGTGCCAGCAGCGGGCCCGGGACAAGGGGTGAAAAACTGTTTTTT. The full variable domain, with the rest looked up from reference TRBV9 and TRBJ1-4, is DSGVTQTPKHLITATGQRVTLRCSPRSGDLSVYWYQQSLDQGLQFLIQYYNGEERAKGNILERFSAQQFPDLHSELNLSSLELGDSALYFCASSGPGTRGEKLFFGSGTQLSVL.

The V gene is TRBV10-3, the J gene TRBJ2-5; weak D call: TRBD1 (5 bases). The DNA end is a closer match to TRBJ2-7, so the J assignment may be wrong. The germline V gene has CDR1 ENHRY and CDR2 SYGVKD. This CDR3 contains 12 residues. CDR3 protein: CAISEYRSEQYF. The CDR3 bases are TGTGCCATCAGTGAATACAGGAGCGAGCAGTACTTC.

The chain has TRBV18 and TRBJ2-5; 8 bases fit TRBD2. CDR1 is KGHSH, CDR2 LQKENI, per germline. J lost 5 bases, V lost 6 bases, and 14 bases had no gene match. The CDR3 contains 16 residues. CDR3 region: CASSPPIVAGTETQYF. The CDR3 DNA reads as TGTGCCAGCTCCCCCCCGATAGTAGCGGGGACGGAGACCCAGTACTTC. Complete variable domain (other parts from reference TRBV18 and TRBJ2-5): NAGVMQNPRHLVRRRGQEARLRCSPMKGHSHVYWYRQLPEEGLKFMVYLQKENIIDESGMPKERFSAEFPKEGPSILRIQQVVRGDSAAYFCASSPPIVAGTETQYFGPGTRLLVL.

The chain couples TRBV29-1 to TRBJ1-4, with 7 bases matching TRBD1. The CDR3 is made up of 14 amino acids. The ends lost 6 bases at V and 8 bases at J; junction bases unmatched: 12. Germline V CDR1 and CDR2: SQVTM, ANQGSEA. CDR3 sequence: CSVDPDRVGEKLFF. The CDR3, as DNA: TGCAGCGTCGACCCCGACAGGGTAGGAGAAAAACTGTTTTTT.

The CDR3 loop is CASSLAPLHNSGNTIYF. Written as DNA, the CDR3 is TGCGCCAGCAGCTTGGCCCCCCTTCACAACTCTGGAAACACCATATATTTT. The genes are TRBV5-1 and TRBJ1-3; D is uncertain. This CDR3 region has 17 residues. Germline V CDR1 and CDR2: SGHRS, YFSETQ. V was trimmed by 0 bases and J by 0 bases, leaving 13 bases between them. The whole variable domain, filled in from reference TRBV5-1 and TRBJ1-3, reads KAGVTQTPRYLIKTRGQQVTLSCSPISGHRSVSWYQQTPGQGLQFLFEYFSETQRNKGNFPGRFSGRQFSNSRSEMNVSTLELGDSALYLCASSLAPLHNSGNTIYFGEGSWLTVV.

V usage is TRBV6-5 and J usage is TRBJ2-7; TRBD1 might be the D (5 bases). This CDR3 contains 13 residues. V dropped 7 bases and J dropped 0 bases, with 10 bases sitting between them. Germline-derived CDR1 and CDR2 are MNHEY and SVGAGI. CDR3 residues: CASKDTASYEQYF. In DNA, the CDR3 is TGTGCCAGCAAGGACACCGCCTCCTACGAGCAGTACTTC.

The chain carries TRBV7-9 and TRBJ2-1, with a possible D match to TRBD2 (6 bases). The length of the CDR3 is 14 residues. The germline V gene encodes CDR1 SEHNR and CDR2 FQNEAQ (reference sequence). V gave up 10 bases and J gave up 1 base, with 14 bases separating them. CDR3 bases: TGTGCCACTCTCATTGGAGGGTCCTACAATGAGCAGTTCTTC. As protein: CATLIGGSYNEQFF.

As DNA, the CDR3 is TGCGCCAGCTCCCGCGAAATGAACACTGAAGCTTTCTTT. It is translated as CASSREMNTEAFF. This rearrangement joins TRBV5-1 to TRBJ1-1, with D unclear. The CDR3 has 13 residues. Trimming shortened V by 7 bases and J by 0 bases, and 10 bases separated the two germline ends. In germline, CDR1 is SGHRS, CDR2 YFSETQ.

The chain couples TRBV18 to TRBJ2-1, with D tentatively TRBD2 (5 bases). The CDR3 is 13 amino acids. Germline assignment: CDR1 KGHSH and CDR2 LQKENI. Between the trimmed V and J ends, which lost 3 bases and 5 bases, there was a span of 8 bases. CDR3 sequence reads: CASSPVGDNEQFF. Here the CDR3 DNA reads TGTGCCAGCTCACCGGTGGGAGACAATGAGCAGTTCTTC.